These T cell receptor beta chains were read from a single sample in a study of blood T cell repertoires in COVID-19. Sequenced by immunoSEQ multiplex PCR; TCRdb stores in-frame clones only, minus some. The sample includes about 220,000 clones, 80% to 85% of them seen just once. The sequencing input was peripheral blood. The receptors derive from a man between 25 and 39 years old with active or convalescent COVID-19. CDR3s include the opening cysteine and the closing phenylalanine or tryptophan. D genes are given only for firm matches. Expanded clones get a size class; other rows say once, few or many, or leave the size out.

j_call cdr3_length d_call v_call clone_size cdr3_aa cdr3_nt
TRBJ2-1 12 - TRBV12-3/TRBV12-4 - CASSPWGGPPIF TGTGCCAGCAGTCCCTGGGGGGGCCCACCCATCTTC
TRBJ1-2 16 - TRBV9 - CASSVGDIPPSGGYTF TGTGCCAGCAGCGTAGGGGACATCCCCCCTTCGGGTGGCTACACCTTC
TRBJ1-1 17 - TRBV4-1 - CASSQGLQRGLNTEAFF TGCGCCAGCAGCCAAGGGCTCCAGCGAGGATTGAACACTGAAGCTTTCTTT
TRBJ2-2 17 TRBD2 TRBV3-1/TRBV3-2 - CASSQIRGVGNTGELFF TGTGCCAGCAGCCAAATTCGGGGGGTAGGGAACACCGGGGAGCTGTTTTTT
TRBJ2-7 16 TRBD1 TRBV5-1 - CASSSKTGAGYYEQYF TGCGCCAGCAGCAGCAAGACAGGGGCAGGATACTACGAGCAGTACTTC
TRBJ2-5 15 - TRBV7-2 - CASSPGTIVAETQYF TGTGCCAGCAGTCCCGGGACAATTGTCGCGGAGACCCAGTACTTC
TRBJ2-2 15 - TRBV5-3 - CARSLASENTGELFF TGTGCCAGAAGCTTGGCGTCAGAGAACACCGGGGAGCTGTTTTTT
TRBJ1-6 16 - TRBV7-8 few CASSLDRQTDNSPLHF TGTGCCAGCAGCTTAGATAGGCAGACAGATAATTCACCCCTCCACTTT
TRBJ2-3 14 TRBD2 TRBV5-5 - CASSIRDYTDTQYF TGTGCCAGCAGCATCCGGGACTACACAGATACGCAGTATTTT
TRBJ1-5 17 - TRBV6-2/TRBV6-3 - CASSYSMGGYSNQPQHF TGTGCCAGCAGTTACTCGATGGGGGGGTATAGCAATCAGCCCCAGCATTTT
TRBJ2-7 14 - TRBV18 - CASSPTVSSYEQYF TGTGCCAGCTCACCCACGGTAAGCTCCTACGAGCAGTACTTC
TRBJ2-2 15 - TRBV7-3 - CASSFLSSAVGELFF TGTGCCAGCAGCTTTTTATCTAGCGCCGTCGGGGAGCTGTTTTTT
TRBJ2-1 15 TRBD2 TRBV19 - CASSRSGSPVDEQFF TGTGCCAGTAGTAGGAGCGGGAGCCCCGTGGATGAGCAGTTCTTC
TRBJ2-7 15 TRBD1 TRBV6-5 - CASRYPGQSSYEQYF TGTGCCAGCAGATATCCGGGACAGAGCTCCTACGAGCAGTACTTC
TRBJ2-7 15 - TRBV2 - CASSGGQGSLYEQYF TGTGCCAGCAGTGGAGGGCAGGGGAGCCTCTACGAGCAGTACTTC
TRBJ1-4 19 - TRBV15 - CATSSSKVGDRRPNEKLFF TGTGCCACCAGCAGTTCAAAGGTGGGCGATCGGCGACCTAATGAAAAACTGTTTTTT
TRBJ1-2 15 TRBD1 TRBV6-5 once CASSLRDRQNYGYTF TGTGCCAGCAGTCTCCGGGACAGGCAAAACTATGGCTACACCTTC
TRBJ2-3 15 - TRBV5-4 - CASSLPATGQVTQYF TGTGCCAGCAGCTTGCCCGCTACAGGGCAAGTTACGCAGTATTTT
TRBJ1-2 14 TRBD1 TRBV5-1 - CASSFGQGLLGYTF TGCGCCAGCAGCTTCGGACAGGGGTTATTAGGCTACACCTTC
TRBJ2-7 13 TRBD1 TRBV5-4 - CASTQDRAYEQYF TGTGCCAGCACCCAAGACAGGGCCTACGAGCAGTACTTC
TRBJ2-1 15 - TRBV4-2 once CASSRGPTGHNEQFF TGTGCCAGCAGCCGCGGTCCGACAGGCCACAATGAGCAGTTCTTC
TRBJ2-1 15 - TRBV4-3 few CASSQDGLAVNEQFF TGCGCCAGCAGCCAAGATGGGCTAGCCGTCAATGAGCAGTTCTTC
TRBJ1-2 13 - TRBV21-1 - CASIKTGTYGYTF TGTGCCAGCATCAAGACAGGGACCTATGGCTACACCTTC
TRBJ2-1 16 TRBD2 TRBV19 - CASSTILAGGLNEQFF TGTGCCAGTAGCACCATTCTAGCGGGGGGGCTGAATGAGCAGTTCTTC
TRBJ2-2 14 TRBD1 TRBV7-6 - CASSLQGVAGELFF TGTGCCAGCAGCTTACAGGGGGTGGCCGGGGAGCTGTTTTTT
TRBJ1-5 14 - TRBV19 - CASSKQGFNQPQHF TGTGCCAGTAGCAAACAGGGTTTCAATCAGCCCCAGCATTTT
TRBJ1-5 16 - TRBV4-3 - CASSQDWLGGNQPQHF TGCGCCAGCAGCCAAGATTGGTTAGGCGGGAATCAGCCCCAGCATTTT
TRBJ1-1 13 TRBD1 TRBV6-6 - CASRTRGAGEAFF TGTGCCAGCAGGACCAGGGGGGCAGGTGAAGCTTTCTTT
TRBJ2-2 14 TRBD2 TRBV28 - CASRGGPNTGELFF TGTGCCAGCCGGGGGGGACCGAACACCGGGGAGCTGTTTTTT
TRBJ2-1 17 TRBD2 TRBV4-1 - CASSLQPTSGLDNEQFF TGCGCCAGCAGCTTACAACCGACTAGCGGGCTCGACAATGAGCAGTTCTTC
TRBJ1-5 14 - TRBV2 - CASSADSGNQPQHF TGTGCCAGCAGTGCCGACAGCGGCAATCAGCCCCAGCATTTT
TRBJ2-6 15 TRBD1 TRBV5-8 - CASSTQGAGANVLTF TGTGCCAGCAGCACACAGGGGGCTGGGGCCAACGTCCTGACTTTC
TRBJ2-5 15 TRBD2 TRBV30 - CAGNLHGGAQETQYF TGTGCCGGAAACCTTCACGGGGGGGCACAAGAGACCCAGTACTTC
TRBJ2-3 14 TRBD1 TRBV28 - CASTGTGRADTQYF TGTGCCAGCACCGGGACAGGAAGGGCAGATACGCAGTATTTT
TRBJ1-2 15 TRBD1 TRBV7-9 once CASRAGTGLNYGYTF TGTGCCAGCAGAGCCGGGACAGGGCTGAACTATGGCTACACCTTC
TRBJ1-5 15 - TRBV27 - CASSFSRDWVQPQHF TGTGCCAGCAGTTTTTCCAGGGATTGGGTTCAGCCCCAGCATTTT
TRBJ2-1 15 - TRBV7-2 - CASRTRDFGYNEQFF TGTGCCAGCAGAACGAGGGACTTTGGGTACAATGAGCAGTTCTTC
TRBJ2-3 14 - TRBV7-2 - CASSSTLAADTQYF TGTGCCAGCAGCTCGACCCTAGCAGCGGATACGCAGTATTTT
TRBJ2-7 13 - TRBV12-3/TRBV12-4 - CASRQTSLGEQYF TGTGCCAGCAGACAGACTAGTTTGGGGGAGCAGTACTTC
TRBJ1-1 13 - TRBV30 - CAWSGAWNTEAFF TGTGCCTGGAGTGGGGCGTGGAACACTGAAGCTTTCTTT
TRBJ2-7 14 - TRBV15 few CATSRSRGAYEQYF TGTGCCACCAGCAGGTCTCGGGGTGCTTACGAGCAGTACTTC